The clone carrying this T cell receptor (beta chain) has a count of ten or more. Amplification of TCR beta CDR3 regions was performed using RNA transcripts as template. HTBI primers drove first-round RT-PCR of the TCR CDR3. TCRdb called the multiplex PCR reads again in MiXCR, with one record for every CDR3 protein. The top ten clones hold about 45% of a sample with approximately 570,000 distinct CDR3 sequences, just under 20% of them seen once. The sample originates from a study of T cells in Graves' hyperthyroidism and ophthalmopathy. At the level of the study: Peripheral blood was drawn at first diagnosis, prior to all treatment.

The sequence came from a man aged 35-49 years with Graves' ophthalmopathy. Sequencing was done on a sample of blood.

The chain's CDR3 is CASSLWLPGGTDTQYF. In DNA, the CDR3 is TGTGCCAGCAGTTTATGGCTTCCAGGGGGCACAGATACGCAGTATTTT. The rearrangement joins TRBV28 to TRBJ2-3; a weak D match, TRBD1 (6 bases). V lost 0 bases, J lost 1 base, and 11 bases lay in between. CDR3 length: 16 amino acids. Germline V CDR1 and CDR2: MDHEN, SYDVKM.